The following is a T cell receptor (beta chain) sequence with its context. This specimen comes from a study of glioma-infiltrating T cells after dendritic cell vaccination. The CDR3 has 11 residues. In germline, CDR1 is DFQATT, CDR2 SNEGSKA (reference sequence). Trimming stripped 5 bases from V and 4 bases from J, with 8 bases between. TCRdb's copy holds only in-frame clones and misses some; the assay was immunoSEQ multiplex PCR. The repertoire holds roughly 100,000 clones, with 75% to 85% as singletons. This TCR was sampled from a human donor with glioblastoma. The source material was blood, sampled before dendritic cell vaccination. The chain uses TRBV20-1 and TRBJ1-2, with D uncertain. DNA of the CDR3: TGCAGTGCTGATTCCAGCTATGGCTACACCTTC. It codes for CSADSSYGYTF.